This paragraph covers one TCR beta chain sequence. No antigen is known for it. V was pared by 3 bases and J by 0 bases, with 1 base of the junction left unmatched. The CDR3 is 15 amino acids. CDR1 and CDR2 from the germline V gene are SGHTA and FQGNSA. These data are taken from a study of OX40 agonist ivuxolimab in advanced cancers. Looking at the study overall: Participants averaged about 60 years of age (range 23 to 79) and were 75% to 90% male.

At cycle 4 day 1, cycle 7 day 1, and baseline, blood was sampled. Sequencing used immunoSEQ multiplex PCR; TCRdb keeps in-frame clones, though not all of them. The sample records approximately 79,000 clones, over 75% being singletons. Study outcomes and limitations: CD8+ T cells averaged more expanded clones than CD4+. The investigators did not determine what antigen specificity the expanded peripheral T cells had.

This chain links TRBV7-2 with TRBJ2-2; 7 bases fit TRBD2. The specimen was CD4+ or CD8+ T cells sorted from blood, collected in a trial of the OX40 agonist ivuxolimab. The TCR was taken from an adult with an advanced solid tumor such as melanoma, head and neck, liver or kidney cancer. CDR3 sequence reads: CASSFLAANTGELFF. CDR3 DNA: TGTGCCAGCAGCTTCCTAGCGGCGAACACCGGGGAGCTGTTTTTT.